One sample yielded the 19 T cell receptor beta chains listed below, sequenced in a study of early T cells in non-severe SARS-CoV-2 infection. MiXCR, run by TCRdb on the 5' RACE reads, gives a single entry per CDR3 protein. The table shows around 39,000 distinct CDR3 sequences, with about 7.4% occurring only once. Specimen: whole blood, collected at baseline. These receptors came from an adult who was a healthcare worker with PCR-confirmed SARS-CoV-2 infection or an uninfected control (not recorded which).

V is TRBV27 and J is TRBJ1-1; D is uncertain. V lost 0 bases and J 6 bases, leaving 11 bases between the germline ends. The length of the CDR3 is 14 residues. Germline V lookup: CDR1 MNHEY, CDR2 SMNVEV (reference sequence). The CDR3 is CASSLSVGGPEAFF. For the CDR3, the DNA is TGTGCCAGCAGTTTATCCGTGGGCGGTCCTGAAGCTTTCTTT.

This clonotype was seen only a few times. The chain joins TRBV5-1 to TRBJ2-7; D is undetermined. V shed 0 bases and J shed 2 bases, with 6 bases lying between them. Looked up from germline, CDR1 is SGHRS and CDR2 is YFSETQ. The CDR3 length is 13 residues. CDR3 coding DNA: TGCGCCAGCAGCTTGGAACTAACCTACGAGCAGTACTTC. It is translated as CASSLELTYEQYF. Supplemented by reference TRBV5-1 and TRBJ2-7, the full variable domain reads KAGVTQTPRYLIKTRGQQVTLSCSPISGHRSVSWYQQTPGQGLQFLFEYFSETQRNKGNFPGRFSGRQFSNSRSEMNVSTLELGDSALYLCASSLELTYEQYFGPGTRLTVT.

The chain links TRBV12-3 or TRBV12-4 to TRBJ1-3; D uncertain. The CDR3 contains 16 residues. V was trimmed by 5 bases and J by 4 bases, leaving 18 bases between them. The CDR3 DNA follows: TGTGCCAGCAGTGCCTCGAGAGCCTCGTGGGGAAACACCATATATTTT. As protein: CASSASRASWGNTIYF.

This chain connects TRBV20-1 to TRBJ2-1; D may be TRBD1 (6 bases). Looked up from germline, CDR1 is DFQATT and CDR2 is SNEGSKA (reference sequence). With 3 bases removed from V and 9 bases from J, the gap between germline ends came to 12 bases. This CDR3 comprises 12 residues. CDR3 protein: CSASPRGSEQFF. CDR3 DNA: TGCAGTGCTAGCCCCAGGGGAAGTGAGCAGTTCTTC.

V gene TRBV9 combines with J gene TRBJ2-3; D call uncertain. Looked up from germline, CDR1 is SGDLS and CDR2 is YYNGEE. V was clipped by 4 bases and J by 6 bases, with 9 bases between them. The CDR3 covers 12 residues. CDR3 coding DNA: TGTGCCAGCAGCCCCGAAGAGGATACGCAGTATTTT. This translates into CASSPEEDTQYF.

This clonotype was counted only a few times. V is TRBV30 and J is TRBJ2-1, with D maybe TRBD1 (6 bases). The germline V and J ends were trimmed by 0 bases and 7 bases, with 13 bases remaining between them. The CDR3 is 14 amino acids. Germline loops: CDR1 GTSNPN, CDR2 SVGIG (reference sequence). The CDR3 region is CAWSVQIQGNEQFF. CDR3 DNA: TGTGCCTGGAGTGTACAAATACAGGGAAATGAGCAGTTCTTC.

This clonotype appeared a few times. The chain carries TRBV7-9 and TRBJ2-2, with unresolved D. CDR3 length equals 10 residues. Germline V CDR1 and CDR2: SEHNR, FQNEAQ (reference sequence). With 5 bases removed from V and 6 bases from J, the gap between germline ends came to 1 base. CDR3 nucleotide sequence: TGTGCCAGCAGCCCCGGGGAGCTGTTTTTT. Its protein is CASSPGELFF.

This clonotype has just a few counts. This chain links TRBV6-6 with TRBJ2-4; 14 nucleotides line up with TRBD2. Trimming took 6 bases from V and 2 from J; bases not matched to a gene: 9. Germline CDR1 MNHNY, CDR2 SVGAGI (reference sequence). This CDR3 contains 18 residues. CDR3: CASSRLAGGPETKNIQYF. Here the CDR3 DNA reads TGTGCCAGCAGCCGACTAGCGGGGGGGCCCGAAACCAAAAACATTCAGTACTTC.

This clonotype showed up just a few times. The genes are TRBV29-1 and TRBJ2-3, with 8 bases aligning to TRBD1. CDR3 length: 14 residues. Trimming removed 4 bases from V and 0 bases from J; junction bases left unmatched: 3. Germline V CDR1 and CDR2: SQVTM, ANQGSEA. Here the CDR3 reads CSVGGQASTDTQYF. In DNA, the CDR3 is TGCAGCGTTGGGGGACAGGCCAGCACAGATACGCAGTATTTT.

The table lists this clonotype with many counts. V and J are TRBV6-4 and TRBJ2-3; 8 bases are a match to TRBD2. The CDR3 covers 15 residues. Germline CDR1 reads MRHNA; CDR2 reads SNTAGT. J gave up 4 bases and V 4 bases, and 7 bases lay outside the gene matches. CDR3 protein: CASSVTGGPADTQYF. The CDR3 region has the DNA TGTGCCAGCAGTGTTACGGGGGGGCCGGCAGATACGCAGTATTTT.

This chain joins TRBV2 and TRBJ2-5, with a tentative D call TRBD2 (6 bases). V was shortened by 5 bases and J by 2 bases, with 9 bases between the two germline ends. This CDR3 spans 13 amino acids. The germline V gene encodes CDR1 SNHLY and CDR2 FYNNEI. CDR3 amino acids: CASSRETQETQYF. CDR3 DNA: TGTGCCAGCAGTCGGGAGACTCAAGAGACCCAGTACTTC.

The genes are TRBV19 and TRBJ2-2; perhaps TRBD2 as D (5 bases). The CDR3 sequence is 13 residues long. Germline loops: CDR1 LNHDA, CDR2 SQIVND (reference sequence). V lost 8 bases, J lost 6 bases, and 13 bases lay in between. This CDR3 reads CASSRSRAGELFF. The CDR3 DNA reads as TGTGCCAGTTCGCGATCGAGGGCCGGGGAGCTGTTTTTT. Drawing the rest from reference TRBV19 and TRBJ2-2, the complete variable domain is DGGITQSPKYLFRKEGQNVTLSCEQNLNHDAMYWYRQDPGQGLRLIYYSQIVNDFQKGDIAEGYSVSREKKESFPLTVTSAQKNPTAFYLCASSRSRAGELFFGEGSRLTVL.

CDR3 sequence: CASSPGLAGTYEQFF. DNA for the CDR3: TGTGCCAGCAGTCCCGGACTAGCGGGGACCTATGAGCAGTTCTTC. This chain connects TRBV12-3 or TRBV12-4 to TRBJ2-1, with TRBD2 matching 12 bases. The CDR3 length is 15 residues. Losses at the gene ends were 5 bases for V and 8 bases for J; bases not matched to a gene: 7.

In this sample, this clonotype turned up many times. The chain carries TRBV12-3 or TRBV12-4 and TRBJ2-5; TRBD2 is a possible D gene (5 bases). This CDR3 contains 13 residues. Trimming took 5 bases from V and 2 from J, leaving 9 bases between them. As DNA, the CDR3 is TGTGCCAGCAGTCCCCCGGGGCAAGAGACCCAGTACTTC. Translating it yields CASSPPGQETQYF.

This clonotype was found many times. The chain couples TRBV14 to TRBJ2-1; the D is unclear. Per germline, CDR1 SGHDN and CDR2 FVKESK. This CDR3 is built from 17 residues. Trimming shortened V by 0 bases and J by 3 bases, and 15 bases separated the two germline ends. CDR3 residues: CASSQDLVGPDYNEQFF. CDR3 nucleotide sequence: TGTGCCAGCAGCCAAGATCTAGTAGGGCCAGACTACAATGAGCAGTTCTTC.

The chain recombines TRBV12-3 or TRBV12-4 with TRBJ1-4, with D perhaps matching TRBD1 (6 bases). This CDR3 has 15 residues. Between the trimmed V and J ends, which lost 3 bases and 5 bases, there was a span of 13 bases. CDR3 in amino acids: CASSLPTGGNEKLFF. CDR3 DNA: TGTGCCAGCAGTTTGCCGACAGGAGGGAATGAAAAACTGTTTTTT.

This clonotype was counted at least ten times. J is TRBJ2-5 and V is TRBV29-1; D is undetermined. V lost 2 bases to trimming and J lost 0 bases, with 10 bases between them. Germline V lookup: CDR1 SQVTM, CDR2 ANQGSEA. The CDR3 extends over 14 amino acids. In DNA, the CDR3 is TGCAGCGTTGAATTGAGACAAAACCAAGAGACCCAGTACTTC. Amino acid sequence: CSVELRQNQETQYF.

The rearrangement joins TRBV27 to TRBJ2-3, with D possibly matching TRBD2 (5 bases). The germline V gene encodes CDR1 MNHEY and CDR2 SMNVEV (reference sequence). The CDR3 spans 20 residues. V gave up 0 bases and J gave up 1 base, with 23 bases separating them. In DNA, the CDR3 is TGTGCCAGCAGTTTATCGAGGGTCAGAATGGCGATGAGCCGCACAGATACGCAGTATTTT. It translates to CASSLSRVRMAMSRTDTQYF.

With regard to this clonotype: A read error is likely, as this CDR3 ends without the conserved phenylalanine or tryptophan. The rearrangement uses TRBV6-6 and TRBJ2-1, with D perhaps matching TRBD2 (6 bases). Germline assignment: CDR1 MNHNY and CDR2 SVGAGI (reference sequence). V was cut by 5 bases and J by 0 bases, with 11 bases left in between. The CDR3 is 15 residues long. For the CDR3, the DNA is TGTGCCAGCAGTGGGAGGAGGAGCTCCTACAATGAGCAGTTCTCC. Translation gives CASSGRRSSYNEQFS.